These 29 T cell receptor beta chains came from one sample sequenced in a study of post-analysis software for immune sequencing data. Study conclusions and caveats: Included in a set of roughly five TRBV segments more frequent in patients than controls were TRBV5-6, TRBV5-1 and TRBV20-1.

No cognate antigen is known for these TCRs. Unique molecular identifiers had been added to the TCR beta cDNA libraries. TCRdb fed the PCR reads into MiXCR, producing one record per CDR3 protein. In the table there are over 700,000 distinct CDR3 sequences, 25% to 30% of which are singletons. The specimen was blood. All receptors derive from a girl aged 10 to 17 with multiple sclerosis.

On this clonotype itself: One end of the junction varies from germline; a read error may be responsible. This chain joins TRBV28 and TRBJ1-5; no firm D call. CDR3 length: 11 residues. The germline gives CDR1 MDHEN, CDR2 SYDVKM. Here the CDR3 DNA reads TGTGCCAGTAGTTTCGTTCAGCCCCAGCATTTT. It specifies CASSFVQPQHF.

The J gene is TRBJ1-4, the V gene TRBV3-1; the D is unclear. This CDR3 has 15 residues. Germline assignment: CDR1 LGHDT and CDR2 YNNKEL (reference sequence). V lost 2 bases to trimming and J lost 7 bases, with 14 bases between them. The CDR3 protein is CASSQWKELPEKLFF. CDR3 nucleotides: TGTGCCAGCAGCCAATGGAAGGAGCTCCCTGAAAAACTGTTTTTT. Full variable domain (rest looked up from reference TRBV3-1 and TRBJ1-4): DTAVSQTPKYLVTQMGNDKSIKCEQNLGHDTMYWYKQDSKKFLKIMFSYNNKELIINETVPNRFSPKSPDKAHLNLHINSLELGDSAVYFCASSQWKELPEKLFFGSGTQLSVL.

This clonotype has a handful of counts. The CDR3 nucleotides are TGTGCCAGCAGCTTAGATAAGAACACTGAAGCTTTCTTT. Residues: CASSLDKNTEAFF. This rearrangement joins TRBV11-2 to TRBJ1-1; D is undetermined. Germline CDR1 reads SGHAT; CDR2 reads FQNNGV. Trimming shortened V by 0 bases and J by 1 base, and 3 bases separated the two germline ends. This CDR3 spans 13 amino acids.

The chain recombines TRBV7-2 with TRBJ2-7, with D perhaps matching TRBD2 (5 bases). V gave up 1 base and J gave up 0 bases, with 16 bases separating them. This CDR3 comprises 17 residues. Germline lookup yields CDR1 SGHTA and CDR2 FQGNSA. The CDR3, as DNA: TGTGCCAGCAGCTTAGGATTTAAAAGCGGTATCTCCTACGAGCAGTACTTC. Its protein is CASSLGFKSGISYEQYF.

The CDR3 DNA is TGTGCCAGCAGCAGGGCGGCGGACAGGGGCTACGAGCAGTACTTC. It yields the protein CASSRAADRGYEQYF. This rearrangement joins TRBV7-2 to TRBJ2-7, with 9 bases fitting TRBD1. CDR1 SGHTA and CDR2 FQGNSA come from the germline V gene. This CDR3 is 15 amino acids long. Losses at the gene ends were 5 bases for V and 3 bases for J; bases not matched to a gene: 8.

As to this clonotype: Mismatch with germline at one junction end may stem from a read error. The chain uses TRBV3-1 and TRBJ2-1, with 9 bases that match TRBD2. CDR3 size: 20 residues. The germline gives CDR1 LGHDT, CDR2 YNNKEL (reference sequence). The CDR3 sequence: CASSQEGGLAPEFSSNEQFF. CDR3 nucleotides: TGTGCCAGTAGCCAAGAGGGGGGACTAGCTCCGGAGTTCAGTAGTAATGAGCAGTTCTTC.

This sequence joins TRBV12-3 or TRBV12-4 and TRBJ2-1, with TRBD2 matching 9 bases. The CDR3 length is 15 residues. The J segment lost 5 bases and the V segment lost 6 bases, leaving 8 bases of the junction unmatched. CDR3 region: CASRGVSGGNNEQFF. CDR3 coding DNA: TGTGCCAGCAGGGGGGTTAGCGGGGGAAACAATGAGCAGTTCTTC.

The chain links TRBV25-1 to TRBJ2-3; no firm D call. V was clipped by 5 bases and J by 2 bases, with 14 bases between them. The CDR3 contains 15 residues. From germline, CDR1 is MGHDK and CDR2 SYGVNS. The CDR3 DNA is TGTGCCAGCAGTCCCCGGATACCTACCACAGATACGCAGTATTTT. It encodes CASSPRIPTTDTQYF.

The chain joins TRBV5-1 to TRBJ2-1; unclear D gene. Deletions cut 5 bases from V and 7 bases from J, with 7 bases between. Per the germline V gene, CDR1 is SGHRS and CDR2 is YFSETQ. CDR3 size: 11 residues. CDR3 sequence reads: CASRCSNEQFF. CDR3 coding DNA: TGCGCCAGCAGATGCTCTAATGAGCAGTTCTTC.

The CDR3, as DNA: TGCGCCAGCAGCTCCCACGTGACAGAGACCCAGTACTTC. Protein: CASSSHVTETQYF. This chain connects TRBV5-1 to TRBJ2-5, with D unresolved. V lost 3 bases and J 4 bases, leaving 10 bases between the germline ends. CDR3 length: 13 amino acids. CDR1 and CDR2 from the germline V gene are SGHRS and YFSETQ.

This clonotype has a handful of counts. The V call is TRBV27, the J call TRBJ2-3; 12 bases map to TRBD2. The CDR3 contains 17 residues. With 0 bases clipped from V and 5 bases from J, the junction kept 6 bases outside the gene matches. Germline loops: CDR1 MNHEY, CDR2 SMNVEV (reference sequence). Here the CDR3 reads CASSLSVLAGGRDTQYF. CDR3 coding DNA: TGTGCCAGCAGTTTATCGGTACTAGCGGGAGGCAGAGATACGCAGTATTTT.

This clonotype was found a few times. This chain connects TRBV12-5 to TRBJ2-1; 11 bases are shared with TRBD2. J was trimmed by 5 bases and V by 7 bases; bases with no gene match: 10. The germline CDR1 and CDR2 sequences are LGHNT and FRNRAP. The CDR3 is 16 amino acids. The CDR3 loop reads CASANVAGGGHNEQFF. In DNA form, the CDR3 reads TGTGCTAGTGCAAACGTAGCGGGAGGGGGGCACAATGAGCAGTTCTTC. Full variable domain (rest looked up from reference TRBV12-5 and TRBJ2-1): DARVTQTPRHKVTEMGQEVTMRCQPILGHNTVFWYRQTMMQGLELLAYFRNRAPLDDSGMPKDRFSAEMPDATLATLKIQPSEPRDSAVYFCASANVAGGGHNEQFFGPGTRLTVL.

This clonotype was observed a handful of times. CDR3 sequence (DNA): TGCGCCAGCAGCTTGGAATTGTTCTTGGGAAGGCGGAACGAGCAGTACTTC. The encoded protein is CASSLELFLGRRNEQYF. The V gene is TRBV5-1, the J gene TRBJ2-7; D not certain. V gave up 0 bases and J gave up 5 bases, with 21 bases separating them. Looked up from germline, CDR1 is SGHRS and CDR2 is YFSETQ. The CDR3 runs 17 residues.

As for this clonotype: A much larger clone lies a single base off, so this may be a read error. V gene TRBV29-1 combines with J gene TRBJ2-5; D is perhaps TRBD1 or TRBD2 (6 bases each). Germline V gene lookup returns CDR1 SQVTM and CDR2 ANQGSEA. CDR3 length: 13 amino acids. Trimming removed 0 bases at V and 7 bases at J, with 12 bases between. CDR3 in DNA: TGCAGCGTTGAAGAAGGAGGGGGTGGGACCCAGTACTTC. Protein product: CSVEEGGGGTQYF.

This clonotype was counted a few times. The chain links TRBV5-1 to TRBJ2-7, with D possibly being TRBD1 (6 bases). Trimming pared 4 bases from V and 0 bases from J, leaving 14 bases between. CDR1 and CDR2 (germline): SGHRS, YFSETQ. The CDR3 covers 15 residues. CDR3 in amino acids: CASSPDRMSSYEQYF. The CDR3 DNA is TGCGCCAGCAGCCCCGACAGGATGTCCTCCTACGAGCAGTACTTC.

This clonotype turned up a few times. The gene calls are TRBV20-1 and TRBJ2-5; D is ambiguous. The V end was cut by 1 base, the J end by 1 base, with 10 bases between. CDR1 and CDR2 (germline): DFQATT, SNEGSKA (reference sequence). The CDR3 contains 14 residues. CDR3 sequence (DNA): TGCAGTGCTAGAGCCGGCGCAGTCCAAGAGACCCAGTACTTC. This codes for CSARAGAVQETQYF.

The chain has TRBV12-3 or TRBV12-4 and TRBJ2-3; 8 bases agree with TRBD1. Trimming took 6 bases from V and 2 from J; bases not matched to a gene: 10. The CDR3 is 16 amino acids. The CDR3 reads CASSPDRGPSTDTQYF. In DNA form, the CDR3 reads TGTGCCAGCAGCCCCGACAGGGGACCTTCCACAGATACGCAGTATTTT.

This sequence joins TRBV6-6 and TRBJ2-2, with 7 bases fitting TRBD1. The trim removed 4 bases at V and 4 bases at J, leaving 6 bases unmatched. Germline CDR1 is MNHNY and CDR2 is SVGAGI (reference sequence). The CDR3 consists of 15 residues. CDR3 nucleotide sequence: TGTGCCAGCAGTTTGAGGGACAGAACCACCGGGGAGCTGTTTTTT. Amino acids: CASSLRDRTTGELFF.

This clonotype appeared many times. The genes are TRBV5-1 and TRBJ2-3, with TRBD1 identical over 8 bases. Germline lookup yields CDR1 SGHRS and CDR2 YFSETQ. Trimming at V came to 4 bases and at J to 6 bases, leaving 10 bases not matched to a gene. The CDR3 has 15 amino acids. The DNA for the CDR3 is TGCGCCAGCAGCATAGGGACAGGAGAAATGGATACGCAGTATTTT. As protein: CASSIGTGEMDTQYF.

Regarding this clonotype: The junction departs from germline at one end; a sequencing error may be responsible. The chain couples TRBV7-9 to TRBJ1-4; TRBD1 matches 7 bases. This CDR3 is built from 16 residues. Germline V gene lookup returns CDR1 SEHNR and CDR2 FQNEAQ (reference sequence). This CDR3 is CASSLAGTATNEKRFF. For the CDR3, the DNA is TGTGCCAGCAGCTTAGCGGGGACAGCAACTAATGAAAAACGGTTTTTT.

This sequence joins TRBV20-1 and TRBJ2-1, with TRBD1 identical over 8 bases. The CDR3 sequence is 13 residues long. Germline loops: CDR1 DFQATT, CDR2 SNEGSKA (reference sequence). With V trimmed by 4 bases and J by 5 bases, 4 bases remained unmatched. The CDR3 spells CSANRDRNNEQFF. The CDR3 DNA follows: TGCAGTGCTAACCGGGACAGGAACAATGAGCAGTTCTTC.

This clonotype has ten or more counts. The rearrangement uses TRBV29-1 and TRBJ2-1, with 7 bases matching TRBD2. V dropped 7 bases and J dropped 0; count of bases not matched to a gene: 9. This CDR3 is built from 15 residues. Looked up from germline, CDR1 is SQVTM and CDR2 is ANQGSEA. CDR3: CSGSPGLSSYNEQFF. CDR3 coding DNA: TGCAGCGGGAGCCCGGGACTAAGCTCCTACAATGAGCAGTTCTTC.

This clonotype has more than one count but fewer than ten. CDR3 in DNA: TGCAGCGTTGAATTCTCGGGAGGGCCGCACTACGAGCAGTACTTC. This sequence encodes CSVEFSGGPHYEQYF. This sequence joins TRBV29-1 and TRBJ2-7; TRBD2 aligns across 8 bases. V lost 2 bases and J lost 3; bases outside the gene matches: 9. The CDR3 totals 15 residues. Germline V gives CDR1 SQVTM, CDR2 ANQGSEA.

The chain couples TRBV19 to TRBJ1-2; TRBD1 agrees at 7 bases. After removal of 5 bases from V and 3 bases from J, the junction contained 9 bases not matched to a gene. The CDR3 spans 15 residues. Germline CDR1 and CDR2: LNHDA and SQIVND (reference sequence). CDR3 loop: CASSAPRDRDYGYTF. The CDR3 DNA reads as TGTGCCAGTAGTGCACCAAGGGACAGAGACTATGGCTACACCTTC. The whole variable domain, remainder taken from reference TRBV19 and TRBJ1-2, is DGGITQSPKYLFRKEGQNVTLSCEQNLNHDAMYWYRQDPGQGLRLIYYSQIVNDFQKGDIAEGYSVSREKKESFPLTVTSAQKNPTAFYLCASSAPRDRDYGYTFGSGTRLTVV.

This chain joins TRBV28 and TRBJ2-5; D is ambiguous. CDR3 length: 14 residues. The germline gives CDR1 MDHEN, CDR2 SYDVKM. V lost 7 bases, J lost 5 bases, and 17 bases lay in between. CDR3 DNA sequence: TGTGCCAGCACTTCCCTGACGGTGCGGGAGACCCAGTACTTC. Protein: CASTSLTVRETQYF.

This clonotype was detected only a few times. V is TRBV28 and J is TRBJ2-7, with D possibly TRBD1 on 6 matching bases. The V and J ends lost 6 bases and 2 bases respectively, with 14 bases between them. This CDR3 is built from 14 residues. CDR1 and CDR2 (germline): MDHEN, SYDVKM. The CDR3 DNA follows: TGTGCCAGCAGCTCCGGGACAACCACCTACGAGCAGTACTTC. It codes for CASSSGTTTYEQYF.

The table lists this clonotype with a few counts. J is TRBJ1-6 and V is TRBV28; TRBD1 matches at 9 bases. The trim removed 6 bases at V and 5 bases at J, leaving 2 bases unmatched. The germline gives CDR1 MDHEN, CDR2 SYDVKM. This CDR3 spans 14 amino acids. The CDR3 sequence is CASRHRGHNSPLHF. The DNA for the CDR3 is TGTGCCAGCAGGCACAGGGGGCATAATTCACCCCTCCACTTT.

This clonotype was seen just once. V is TRBV28 and J is TRBJ2-1, with D maybe TRBD2 (6 bases). V shed 3 bases and J shed 15 bases, with 30 bases lying between them. CDR3 length equals 17 residues. Per the germline V gene, CDR1 is MDHEN and CDR2 is SYDVKM. The CDR3 DNA reads TGTGCCAGCAGTTTTTTATTCTCCGAGCGGGCTAGACCACCCCCGTTCTTC. This translates into CASSFLFSERARPPPFF.

This clonotype was seen at least ten times. This chain uses TRBV7-2 with TRBJ2-1; a weak D match, TRBD1 (6 bases). CDR1 is SGHTA and CDR2 is FQGNSA in the germline V gene. V was clipped by 3 bases and J by 4 bases, with 13 bases between them. The CDR3 sequence is 15 residues long. For the CDR3, the DNA is TGTGCCAGCAGCTTCGTTGGGACATCTTACAATGAGCAGTTCTTC. This encodes CASSFVGTSYNEQFF.